The 24 T cell receptor beta chains listed next were all sequenced from one sample in a study of regulatory T cells in long-lasting Graves disease. Relying on iRepertoire HTBI primers and Arm-PCR of CDR3 regions, the team built TCR beta libraries. TCRdb reprocessed the multiplex PCR reads with MiXCR, giving one entry per CDR3 protein. The table includes about 470,000 distinct CDR3 sequences, approximately 15% detected once. Stated time point: newly diagnosed GD, antithyroid drugs for less than 3 months. The TCR library was made from RNA that had been extracted from PBMCs in TRIzol. The sample also formed part of further work on T cells in Graves' hyperthyroidism and ophthalmopathy.

The material sequenced was peripheral blood mononuclear cells (PBMCs), taken at new diagnosis, from a patient treated with antithyroid drugs. The receptors here all came from a woman under 40 with Graves disease.

This clonotype was found many times. The chain joins TRBV6-2 or TRBV6-3 to TRBJ2-1; 12 nucleotides match TRBD2. With V trimmed by 5 bases and J by 4 bases, 3 bases remained unmatched. Germline values: CDR1 MNHEY, CDR2 SVGEGT. The CDR3 sequence is 15 residues long. Here the CDR3 reads CASSGLAGGYNEQFF. CDR3 in DNA: TGTGCCAGCAGTGGCCTAGCGGGAGGGTACAATGAGCAGTTCTTC.

This clonotype was picked up many times. The J gene is TRBJ2-3, the V gene TRBV4-2, with D possibly TRBD1 on 6 matching bases. Germline CDR1 LGHNA, CDR2 YNFKEQ. This CDR3 is built from 17 residues. V dropped 0 bases and J dropped 1 base, with 14 bases sitting between them. The CDR3 sequence: CASSQDSSGVGTDTQYF. The CDR3 nucleotides read TGTGCCAGCAGCCAAGATTCGTCAGGGGTCGGCACAGATACGCAGTATTTT.

This clonotype came up many times. V and J are TRBV12-3 or TRBV12-4 and TRBJ1-1; the D gene is possibly TRBD1 (6 bases). CDR3 length: 13 amino acids. The V end was cut by 6 bases, the J end by 6 bases, with 14 bases between. The CDR3 DNA reads as TGTGCCAGCAGGAAGGGGGGGTCGGCTGAAGCTTTCTTT. It specifies CASRKGGSAEAFF.

This clonotype has ten or more counts. The chain links TRBV2 to TRBJ2-7, with D tentatively TRBD2 (6 bases). CDR3 length: 15 residues. Germline values: CDR1 SNHLY, CDR2 FYNNEI. V lost 2 bases, J lost 5 bases, and 16 bases lay in between. The CDR3 bases are TGTGCCAGCAGTGAAAATGGCGGGATTGGGAACGAGCAGTACTTC. This gives the protein CASSENGGIGNEQYF.

This clonotype was seen more than once but under ten times. The rearrangement joins TRBV2 to TRBJ2-5; perhaps D is TRBD1 or TRBD2 (6 bases each). V lost 7 bases and J lost 4, with 13 bases in between. CDR3 length equals 13 residues. The germline V gene encodes CDR1 SNHLY and CDR2 FYNNEI. Here the CDR3 reads CASNVGGGETQYF. Written as DNA, the CDR3 is TGTGCCAGCAACGTGGGGGGCGGAGAGACCCAGTACTTC.

This clonotype showed up many times. The rearrangement links TRBV11-3 to TRBJ2-1, with a tentative D call TRBD1 (6 bases). Trimming shortened V by 4 bases and J by 4 bases, and 14 bases separated the two germline ends. CDR1 SGHNT and CDR2 YENEEA come from the germline V gene. The CDR3 is 15 residues long. CDR3 bases: TGTGCCAGCAGCTGGGACACTCTCGATTACAATGAGCAGTTCTTC. It encodes CASSWDTLDYNEQFF.

This clonotype was recorded a few times. The rearrangement uses TRBV27 and TRBJ1-5, with TRBD1 identical over 9 bases. From germline, CDR1 is MNHEY and CDR2 SMNVEV (reference sequence). The ends lost 4 bases at V and 3 bases at J; junction bases unmatched: 10. This CDR3 comprises 17 residues. The CDR3 sequence is CASSSVSRDRDNQPQHF. CDR3 DNA: TGTGCCAGCAGTTCCGTAAGCCGGGACAGGGACAATCAGCCCCAGCATTTT.

The V call is TRBV19, the J call TRBJ1-1, with D possibly matching TRBD1 (6 bases). The CDR3 consists of 14 residues. The germline gives CDR1 LNHDA, CDR2 SQIVND (reference sequence). Between the trimmed V and J ends, which lost 0 bases and 6 bases, there was a span of 11 bases. The CDR3 loop is CASSIDGRGAEAFF. The CDR3 DNA is TGTGCCAGTAGTATAGATGGCAGGGGCGCTGAAGCTTTCTTT.

This clonotype appeared a few times. V is TRBV29-1 and J is TRBJ2-7, with 8 bases identical to TRBD2. This CDR3 has 13 residues. Germline values: CDR1 SQVTM, CDR2 ANQGSEA. V lost 6 bases, J lost 2 bases, and 6 bases stayed unmatched. In DNA, the CDR3 is TGCAGCGTCGAACTAGCGGTTACCTACGAGCAGTACTTC. It codes for CSVELAVTYEQYF.

Many counts were recorded for this clonotype. CDR3 loop: CASSLARGRAYNEQFF. The CDR3 DNA reads TGTGCCAGCAGTTTGGCTCGCGGGAGGGCCTACAATGAGCAGTTCTTC. The chain carries TRBV12-3 or TRBV12-4 and TRBJ2-1; 9 bases match TRBD2. The CDR3 is 16 amino acids. With V trimmed by 3 bases and J by 2 bases, 5 bases remained unmatched.

This clonotype was recorded at least ten times. The V and J genes are TRBV20-1 and TRBJ2-4; 7 bases map to TRBD2. V lost 0 bases and J lost 0; bases outside the gene matches: 2. CDR3 length: 15 residues. From germline, CDR1 is DFQATT and CDR2 SNEGSKA (reference sequence). DNA of the CDR3: TGCAGTGCTAGAGAGGGGGGGAGAGCCAAAAACATTCAGTACTTC. This encodes CSAREGGRAKNIQYF.

About this clonotype: A much larger clone differs by one base, so this may be a read error. The chain carries TRBV13 and TRBJ2-3; TRBD2 agrees at 12 bases. This CDR3 comprises 15 residues. J was trimmed by 2 bases and V by 7 bases; bases with no gene match: 4. The V gene's germline CDR1 is PRHDT and CDR2 FYEKMQ (reference sequence). The CDR3, as DNA: TGTGCCAGCACCTCTAGCGGGAGGGCCACAGATACGCAGTATTTT. Amino acids: CASTSSGRATDTQYF.

This clonotype was seen a few times. The chain carries TRBV7-3 and TRBJ2-1; tentative D call: TRBD1 (5 bases). Judging by the DNA end, TRBJ2-7 fits better; the J call may be wrong. The CDR3 consists of 13 residues. The germline gives CDR1 SGHTA, CDR2 FQGTGA. CDR3 residues: CASSPKGRDEQYF. In DNA form, the CDR3 reads TGTGCCAGCAGCCCAAAGGGCAGGGACGAGCAGTACTTC.

This clonotype was picked up many times. This sequence joins TRBV12-3 or TRBV12-4 and TRBJ1-2; D remains unclear. Trimming removed 5 bases from V and 4 bases from J, with 11 bases in between. CDR3 length: 13 residues. The CDR3 DNA is TGTGCCAGCAGTGGCCGACGAGGCTATGGCTACACCTTC. Its translation: CASSGRRGYGYTF.

This clonotype showed up many times. The chain links TRBV7-8 to TRBJ2-2; 8 positions agree with TRBD2. Losses at the gene ends were 5 bases for V and 8 bases for J; bases not matched to a gene: 4. The CDR3 covers 13 residues. Per the germline V gene, CDR1 is SGHVS and CDR2 is FQNEAQ. The CDR3: CASSKREFGELFF. CDR3 nucleotide sequence: TGTGCCAGCAGCAAGCGGGAGTTTGGGGAGCTGTTTTTT.

This clonotype was seen ten or more times. The rearrangement joins TRBV27 to TRBJ2-7; a weak D match, TRBD2 (6 bases). The V gene lost 2 bases and the J gene lost 0 bases, with 14 bases spanning the gap. This CDR3 region has 16 residues. CDR1 and CDR2 from the germline V gene are MNHEY and SMNVEV (reference sequence). CDR3 DNA: TGTGCCAGCAGTTTAAGCCGGGACTGGACCTCCTACGAGCAGTACTTC. Encoded protein: CASSLSRDWTSYEQYF.

This clonotype was counted many times. The J gene is TRBJ1-2, the V gene TRBV7-2, with 10 bases that match TRBD1. The V and J ends lost 6 bases and 2 bases, in that order; junction bases with no gene match: 3. The CDR3 contains 14 residues. Germline assignment: CDR1 SGHTA and CDR2 FQGNSA. The CDR3 reads CASRGQGNNYGYTF. As DNA, the CDR3 is TGTGCCAGCAGGGGACAGGGGAACAACTATGGCTACACCTTC. Supplemented by reference TRBV7-2 and TRBJ1-2, the full variable domain reads GAGVSQSPSNKVTEKGKDVELRCDPISGHTALYWYRQSLGQGLEFLIYFQGNSAPDKSGLPSDRFSAERTGGSVSTLTIQRTQQEDSAVYLCASRGQGNNYGYTFGSGTRLTVV.

This clonotype was seen a single time. The gene calls are TRBV4-1 and TRBJ2-7; weak D call: TRBD1 (6 bases). The germline V gene encodes CDR1 MGHRA and CDR2 YSYEKL. Trimming shortened V by 1 base and J by 0 bases, and 13 bases separated the two germline ends. This CDR3 is 16 amino acids long. The CDR3 coding sequence is TGCGCCAGCAGCCAAGGTCGACAGGTTAGCTCCTACGAGCAGTACTTC. Residues: CASSQGRQVSSYEQYF.

This clonotype was picked up a small number of times. This chain connects TRBV29-1 to TRBJ2-1, with 9 positions matching TRBD2. Per germline, CDR1 SQVTM and CDR2 ANQGSEA. J gave up 14 bases and V 7 bases, and 6 bases lay outside the gene matches. This CDR3 comprises 10 residues. The CDR3 is CSGGSGSEFF. In nucleotides, the CDR3 is TGCAGCGGAGGTAGCGGGAGCGAGTTCTTC.

This clonotype was seen repeatedly, ten times or more. CDR3 DNA: TGTGCCAGCAGGGGGCTTCACAATGAGCAGTTCTTC. Its protein is CASRGLHNEQFF. This sequence joins TRBV12-3 or TRBV12-4 and TRBJ2-1; D is possibly TRBD1 (5 bases). V was pared by 6 bases and J by 5 bases, with 8 bases between. The CDR3 has 12 amino acids.

This clonotype was observed a handful of times. This chain joins TRBV30 and TRBJ2-4; 7 bases line up with TRBD2. Germline assignment: CDR1 GTSNPN and CDR2 SVGIG (reference sequence). The CDR3 spans 16 residues. With 3 bases clipped from V and 0 bases from J, the junction kept 8 bases outside the gene matches. The DNA for the CDR3 is TGTGCCTGGAGCCCCCGACTAGCCGTAGCCAAAAACATTCAGTACTTC. This translates into CAWSPRLAVAKNIQYF.

This clonotype was counted a single time. This could be a read error, since a much larger clone is one nucleotide away. The V and J genes are TRBV6-2 or TRBV6-3 and TRBJ1-1; 7 bases map to TRBD1. This CDR3 is built from 13 residues. Germline V CDR1 and CDR2: MNHEY, SVGEGT. Written as DNA, the CDR3 is TGTGCCAGCGGGACGACAGGGAACCCTGAAGCTTTCTTT. It translates to CASGTTGNPEAFF.

The chain has TRBV4-1 and TRBJ2-7; 7 nucleotides line up with TRBD2. J gave up 4 bases and V 3 bases, and 3 bases lay outside the gene matches. The CDR3 is 13 residues long. Per germline, CDR1 MGHRA and CDR2 YSYEKL. Written as DNA, the CDR3 is TGCGCCAGCAGCCAGACTAGCAGTTACGAGCAGTACTTC. This sequence encodes CASSQTSSYEQYF.

There are many counts of this clonotype. The chain joins TRBV30 to TRBJ1-3; D gene ambiguous. Trimming took 5 bases from V and 1 from J, leaving 15 bases between them. CDR1 and CDR2 (germline): GTSNPN, SVGIG (reference sequence). CDR3 length: 15 amino acids. This chain's CDR3 is CAWERTADSGNTIYF. Written as DNA, the CDR3 is TGTGCCTGGGAACGGACGGCGGATTCTGGAAACACCATATATTTT.